What follows are 8 T cell receptor beta chains derived from one specimen sequenced in a study of blood T cell repertoires in COVID-19. Using immunoSEQ multiplex PCR, the repertoire was profiled, and TCRdb retains in-frame clones only, with some absent. Of 200,000 to 300,000 clones in the sample, around 87% were seen once. Specimen: peripheral blood. These receptors all stem from a woman in her sixties or seventies with COVID-19, enrolled during active disease.

The chain employs TRBV7-2 and TRBJ2-1, with D possibly matching TRBD2 (6 bases). Trimming removed 5 bases at V and 7 bases at J, with 21 bases between. Per germline, CDR1 SGHTA and CDR2 FQGNSA. This CDR3 comprises 16 residues. The CDR3 reads CASSSTGSILSNEQFF. CDR3 DNA: TGTGCCAGCAGCAGTACCGGGAGTATACTGTCTAATGAGCAGTTCTTC.

This clone was counted a single time. The chain is built from TRBV6-1 and TRBJ1-1; 8 bases align to TRBD1. The CDR3 contains 16 residues. After removal of 4 bases from V and 1 base from J, the junction contained 8 bases not matched to a gene. Germline values: CDR1 MNHNS, CDR2 SASEGT. CDR3 sequence (DNA): TGTGCCAGCAGTGCCTACTCCGGGACAGGGAACACTGAAGCTTTCTTT. Translated, it gives CASSAYSGTGNTEAFF.

The V call is TRBV4-2, the J call TRBJ2-1; D perhaps matches TRBD1 (8 bases). The CDR3 extends over 16 amino acids. CDR1 is LGHNA and CDR2 is YNFKEQ in the germline V gene. The ends were cut back, 0 bases at V and 6 bases at J, with 15 bases in the middle. The CDR3 is CASSQDTGGGTNEQFF. The CDR3 nucleotides are TGTGCCAGCAGCCAAGATACAGGGGGGGGAACCAATGAGCAGTTCTTC.

The J gene is TRBJ1-1, the V gene TRBV19; D possibly corresponds to TRBD1 (5 bases). CDR3 length: 13 residues. Looked up from germline, CDR1 is LNHDA and CDR2 is SQIVND (reference sequence). Trimming took 4 bases from V and 2 from J, leaving 8 bases between them. As DNA, the CDR3 is TGTGCCAGTAGTAACCAGGGAAACACTGAAGCTTTCTTT. It encodes CASSNQGNTEAFF.

The chain has TRBV5-4 and TRBJ1-3; TRBD1 might be the D (6 bases). Trimming left V 3 bases short and J 4 bases short, with 11 bases between. The germline gives CDR1 SGHNT, CDR2 YYREEE (reference sequence). The CDR3 sequence is 14 residues long. CDR3 protein: CASSSQGYGNTIYF. CDR3 DNA sequence: TGTGCCAGCAGCTCACAGGGCTACGGAAACACCATATATTTT. Full variable domain (remainder filled in from reference TRBV5-4 and TRBJ1-3): ETGVTQSPTHLIKTRGQQVTLRCSSQSGHNTVSWYQQALGQGPQFIFQYYREEENGRGNFPPRFSGLQFPNYSSELNVNALELDDSALYLCASSSQGYGNTIYFGEGSWLTVV.

The chain uses TRBV9 and TRBJ1-3; no definite D call. From germline, CDR1 is SGDLS and CDR2 YYNGEE. The length of the CDR3 is 16 residues. V was trimmed by 3 bases and J by 4 bases, leaving 17 bases between them. The CDR3 protein is CASSATELRSGNTIYF. The CDR3 DNA reads TGTGCCAGCAGCGCCACAGAGCTGAGAAGCGGAAACACCATATATTTT.

This rearrangement joins TRBV28 to TRBJ2-3, with 14 bases lining up with TRBD2. The CDR3 runs 15 residues. V shed 6 bases, J shed 7 bases, and the junction held 6 bases outside the gene matches. The germline V gene encodes CDR1 MDHEN and CDR2 SYDVKM. Here the CDR3 reads CASRRTSGRIYTQYF. CDR3 nucleotides: TGTGCCAGCAGGCGGACTAGCGGGAGGATCTATACGCAGTATTTT.

V usage is TRBV11-2 and J usage is TRBJ2-1; no clear D. The CDR3 contains 15 residues. Trimming cost V 0 bases and J 0 bases, with 6 bases left between them. CDR1 is SGHAT, CDR2 FQNNGV, per germline. The CDR3 spells CASSLDSSSYNEQFF. The CDR3 DNA sequence: TGTGCCAGCAGCTTAGACTCGAGCTCCTACAATGAGCAGTTCTTC.